Listed below are T cell receptor beta chains from one sample, sequenced in a study of Graves' ophthalmopathy and Graves' hyperthyroidism. TCRdb reanalysed the multiplex PCR reads using MiXCR and keeps one entry per CDR3 protein. This table holds 350,000 to 450,000 distinct CDR3 sequences, around 20% found once. The sample consisted of peripheral blood. The receptors come from a woman aged 18-29 years with stable Graves' hyperthyroidism. Each CDR3 is given with its conserved first and last residue. Fields, in order: V gene, CDR3 protein.

>TRBV12-3/TRBV12-4
CASSSPGQGKDEQYF
>TRBV6-2/TRBV6-3
CASRPGQGASGANVLTF
>TRBV18
CASSPRGNSKSQETQYF
>TRBV19
CASSIRVGQPQHF
>TRBV5-8
CASSLNAGGDYEQYF
>TRBV28
CASSLVVSNQPQHF
>TRBV5-1
CASSLDGRHGSKNIQYF
>TRBV28
CASTSAENTGELFF
>TRBV3-1
CASSPSQGMNTEAFF
>TRBV27
CASSLGRLGETQYF
>TRBV25-1
CASRDRYRSEELFF
>TRBV6-2/TRBV6-3
CASTFSGANTGELFF
>TRBV6-2/TRBV6-3
CASKEYPISYEQYF
>TRBV7-2
CASSPAGEQYF
>TRBV20-1
CSASPGLYQETQYF
>TRBV4-3
CATQPGLAGFQGNTGELFF
>TRBV7-7
CASSLGTSEQETQYF
>TRBV30
CAWSPSTGATEAFF
>TRBV15
CATSRDTGHPYEQYF
>TRBV28
CASSPRPRTGGTEAFF
>TRBV11-2
CASSLVTGTRGEAFF
>TRBV6-1
CASSEGRHRLNTEAFF
>TRBV27
CAGSFSRGLAGSGAQYF
>TRBV20-1
CSARAYAAKNIQYF
>TRBV12-3/TRBV12-4
CASSTGTGDRETQYF
>TRBV7-9
CASSLQDGYTF
>TRBV20-1
CSARVVRRDTGELFF
>TRBV28
CASSILQGSEQYF
>TRBV15
CATSSRDRNTGELFF
>TRBV11-2
CASSQTGQETQYF
>TRBV6-1
CASRDRVGEAFF
>TRBV11-3
CASSPGQGRSGANVLTF
>TRBV7-3
CASSWVFEALKQETQYF
>TRBV10-3
CATTTGGYTEAFF
>TRBV28
CASSLRGTGNTIYF
>TRBV18
CASSPTGTPGYEQYF
>TRBV30
CAWSVGTGAYEQYF